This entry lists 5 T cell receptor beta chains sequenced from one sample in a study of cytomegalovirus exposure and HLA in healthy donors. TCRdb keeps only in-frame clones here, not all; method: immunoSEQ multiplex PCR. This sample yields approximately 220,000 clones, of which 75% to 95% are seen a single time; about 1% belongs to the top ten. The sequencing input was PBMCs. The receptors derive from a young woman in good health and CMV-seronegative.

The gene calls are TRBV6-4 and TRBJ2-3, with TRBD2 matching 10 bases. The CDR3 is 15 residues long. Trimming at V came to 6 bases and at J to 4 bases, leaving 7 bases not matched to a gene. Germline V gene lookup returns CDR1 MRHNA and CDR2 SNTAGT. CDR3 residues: CASSLKAGGSDTQYF. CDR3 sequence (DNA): TGTGCCAGCAGCCTAAAAGCGGGAGGGTCAGATACGCAGTATTTT.

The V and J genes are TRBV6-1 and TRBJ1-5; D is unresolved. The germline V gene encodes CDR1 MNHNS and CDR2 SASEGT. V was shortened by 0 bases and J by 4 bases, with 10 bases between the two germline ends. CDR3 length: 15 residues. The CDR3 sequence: CASSEASGPNQPQHF. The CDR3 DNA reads TGTGCCAGCAGTGAAGCCTCAGGTCCGAATCAGCCCCAGCATTTT.

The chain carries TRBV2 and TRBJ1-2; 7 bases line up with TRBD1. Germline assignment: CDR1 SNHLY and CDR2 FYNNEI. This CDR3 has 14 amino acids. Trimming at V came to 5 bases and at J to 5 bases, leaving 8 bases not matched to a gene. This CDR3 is CASSPEEGAYGYTF. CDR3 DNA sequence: TGTGCCAGCAGTCCAGAGGAGGGGGCTTATGGCTACACCTTC.

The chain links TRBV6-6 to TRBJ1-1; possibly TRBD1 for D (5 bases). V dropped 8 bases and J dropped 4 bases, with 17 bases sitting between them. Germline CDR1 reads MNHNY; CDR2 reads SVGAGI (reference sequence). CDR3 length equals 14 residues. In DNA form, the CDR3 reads TGTGCCAGCTCACTTGGGGGGGAGGGCACTGAAGCTTTCTTT. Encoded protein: CASSLGGEGTEAFF.

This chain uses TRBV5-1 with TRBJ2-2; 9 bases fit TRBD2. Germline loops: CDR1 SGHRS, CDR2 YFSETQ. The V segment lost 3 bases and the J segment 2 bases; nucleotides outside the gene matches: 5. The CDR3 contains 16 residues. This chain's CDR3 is CASSYILAGNTGELFF. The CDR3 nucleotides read TGCGCCAGCAGCTACATCCTAGCGGGAAACACCGGGGAGCTGTTTTTT.